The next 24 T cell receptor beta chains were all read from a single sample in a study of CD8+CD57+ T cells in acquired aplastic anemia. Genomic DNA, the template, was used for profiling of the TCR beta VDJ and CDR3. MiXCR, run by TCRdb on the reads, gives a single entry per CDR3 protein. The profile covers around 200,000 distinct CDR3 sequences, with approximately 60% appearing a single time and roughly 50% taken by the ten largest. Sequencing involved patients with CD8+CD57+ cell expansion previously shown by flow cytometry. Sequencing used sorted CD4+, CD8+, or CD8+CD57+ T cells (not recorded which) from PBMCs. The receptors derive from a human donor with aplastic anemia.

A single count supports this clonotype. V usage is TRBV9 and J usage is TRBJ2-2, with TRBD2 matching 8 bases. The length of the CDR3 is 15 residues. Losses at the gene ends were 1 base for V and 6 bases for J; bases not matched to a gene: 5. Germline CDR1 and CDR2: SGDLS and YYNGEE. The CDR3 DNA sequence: TGTGCCAGCAGCGTACGGGCGGGGGGTTCCGGGGAGCTGTTTTTT. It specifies CASSVRAGGSGELFF. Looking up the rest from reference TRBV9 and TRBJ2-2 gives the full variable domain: DSGVTQTPKHLITATGQRVTLRCSPRSGDLSVYWYQQSLDQGLQFLIQYYNGEERAKGNILERFSAQQFPDLHSELNLSSLELGDSALYFCASSVRAGGSGELFFGEGSRLTVL.

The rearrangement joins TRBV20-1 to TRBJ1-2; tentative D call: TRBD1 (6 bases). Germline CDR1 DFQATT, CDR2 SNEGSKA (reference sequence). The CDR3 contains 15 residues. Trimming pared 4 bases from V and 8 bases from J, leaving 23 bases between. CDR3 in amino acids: CSATTPSTGTTGYTF. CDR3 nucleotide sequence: TGCAGTGCTACAACCCCTTCGACAGGAACTACCGGCTACACCTTC.

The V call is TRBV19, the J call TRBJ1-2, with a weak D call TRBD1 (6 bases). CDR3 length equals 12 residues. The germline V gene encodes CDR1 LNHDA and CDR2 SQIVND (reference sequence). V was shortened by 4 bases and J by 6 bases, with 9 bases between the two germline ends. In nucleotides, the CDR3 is TGTGCCAGTAGTAGCTACAGGGATGGCTACACCTTC. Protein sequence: CASSSYRDGYTF.

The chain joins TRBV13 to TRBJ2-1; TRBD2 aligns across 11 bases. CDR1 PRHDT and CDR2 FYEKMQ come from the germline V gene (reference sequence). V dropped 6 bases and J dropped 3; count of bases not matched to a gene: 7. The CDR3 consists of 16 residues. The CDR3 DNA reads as TGTGCCAGCAGTAAACCGCTAGCGGGAGGCTACAATGAGCAGTTCTTC. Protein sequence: CASSKPLAGGYNEQFF.

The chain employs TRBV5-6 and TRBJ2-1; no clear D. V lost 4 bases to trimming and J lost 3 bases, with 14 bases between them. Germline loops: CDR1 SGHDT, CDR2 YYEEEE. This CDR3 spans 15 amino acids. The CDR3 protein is CASSPSGRGYNEQFF. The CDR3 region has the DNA TGTGCCAGCAGCCCCAGTGGTCGCGGCTACAATGAGCAGTTCTTC.

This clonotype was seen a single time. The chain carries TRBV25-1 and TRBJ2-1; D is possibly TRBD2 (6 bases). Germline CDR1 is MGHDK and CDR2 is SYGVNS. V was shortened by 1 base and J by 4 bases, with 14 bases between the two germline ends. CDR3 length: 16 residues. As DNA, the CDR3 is TGTGCCAGCAGTGAATTAGATAGCGGCCTGTACAATGAGCAGTTCTTC. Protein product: CASSELDSGLYNEQFF.

The CDR3 region has the DNA TGCAGTGCTGTCCGGACGGGGGGCCGCACCGGGGAGCTGTTTTTT. It translates to CSAVRTGGRTGELFF. This rearrangement joins TRBV20-1 to TRBJ2-2; TRBD2 is a possible D gene (7 bases). Germline V gene sequence: CDR1 DFQATT, CDR2 SNEGSKA (reference sequence). V lost 5 bases to trimming and J lost 4 bases, with 17 bases between them. The CDR3 is 15 amino acids.

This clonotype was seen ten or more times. CDR3 in DNA: TGTGCCAGCAGCTTAGAGGGGGGCGACAGTCGTTTGGTAGATACGCAGTATTTT. It encodes CASSLEGGDSRLVDTQYF. The J gene is TRBJ2-3, the V gene TRBV7-9; D assignment may be TRBD1 or TRBD2 (6 bases each). Germline V CDR1 and CDR2: SEHNR, FQNEAQ (reference sequence). This CDR3 region has 18 residues. The V and J ends lost 1 base and 5 bases respectively, with 22 bases between them.

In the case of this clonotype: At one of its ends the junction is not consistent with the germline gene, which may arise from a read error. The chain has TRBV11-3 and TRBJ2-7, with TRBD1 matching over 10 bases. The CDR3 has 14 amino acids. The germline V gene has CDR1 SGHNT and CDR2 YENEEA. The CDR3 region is CASRLGQGVYEQYF. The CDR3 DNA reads TGTGCCAGCAGATTAGGACAGGGGGTTTACGAGCAGTACTTC.

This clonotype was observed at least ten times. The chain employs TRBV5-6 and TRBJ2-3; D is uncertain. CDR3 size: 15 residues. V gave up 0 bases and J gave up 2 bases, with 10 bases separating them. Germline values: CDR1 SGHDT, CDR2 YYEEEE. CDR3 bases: TGTGCCAGCAGCTTGGTGAGGAAGAACACAGATACGCAGTATTTT. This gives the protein CASSLVRKNTDTQYF.

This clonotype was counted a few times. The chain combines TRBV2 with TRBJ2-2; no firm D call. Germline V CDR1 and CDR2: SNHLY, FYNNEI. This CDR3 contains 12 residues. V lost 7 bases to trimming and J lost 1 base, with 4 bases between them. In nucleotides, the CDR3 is TGTGCCAGCAATTGGAACACCGGGGAGCTGTTTTTT. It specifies CASNWNTGELFF.

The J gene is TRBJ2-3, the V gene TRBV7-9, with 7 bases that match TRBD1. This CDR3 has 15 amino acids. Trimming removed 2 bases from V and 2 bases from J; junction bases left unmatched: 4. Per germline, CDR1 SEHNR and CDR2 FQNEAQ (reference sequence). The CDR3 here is CASSLRQGLTDTQYF. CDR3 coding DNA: TGTGCCAGCAGCTTACGACAGGGTCTCACAGATACGCAGTATTTT.

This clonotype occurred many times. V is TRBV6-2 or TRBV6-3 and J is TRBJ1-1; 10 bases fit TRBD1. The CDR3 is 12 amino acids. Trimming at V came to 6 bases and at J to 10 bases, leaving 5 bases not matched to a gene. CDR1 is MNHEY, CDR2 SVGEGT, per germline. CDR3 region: CASSQTGGAAFF. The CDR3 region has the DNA TGTGCCAGCAGCCAGACAGGGGGCGCAGCTTTCTTT.

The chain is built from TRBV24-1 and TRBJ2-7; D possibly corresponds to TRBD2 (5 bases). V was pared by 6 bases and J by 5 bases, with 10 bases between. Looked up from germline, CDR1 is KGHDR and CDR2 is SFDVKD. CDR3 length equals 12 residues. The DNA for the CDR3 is TGTGCCACCAGTCTAGGAGGTCACGAGCAGTACTTC. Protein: CATSLGGHEQYF.

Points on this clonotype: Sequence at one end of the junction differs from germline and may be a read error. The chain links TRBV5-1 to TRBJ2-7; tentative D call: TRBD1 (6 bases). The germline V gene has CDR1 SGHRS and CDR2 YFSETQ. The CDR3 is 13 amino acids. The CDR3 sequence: CASSTGQHYEQYF. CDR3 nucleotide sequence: TGTGCCAGCAGCACCGGACAGCACTACGAGCAGTACTTC.

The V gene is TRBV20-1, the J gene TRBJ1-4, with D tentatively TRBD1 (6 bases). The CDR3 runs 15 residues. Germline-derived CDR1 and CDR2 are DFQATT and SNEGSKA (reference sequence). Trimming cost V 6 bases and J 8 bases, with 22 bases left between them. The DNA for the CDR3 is TGCAGTGCCCAAGAGGGGGGCGCGTCCTACGAAAAACTGTTTTTT. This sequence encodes CSAQEGGASYEKLFF.

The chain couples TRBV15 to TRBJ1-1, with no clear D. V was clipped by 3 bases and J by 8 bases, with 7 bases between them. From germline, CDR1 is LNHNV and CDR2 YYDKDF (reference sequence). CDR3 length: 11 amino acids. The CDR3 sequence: CATSSGVEAFF. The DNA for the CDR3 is TGTGCCACCAGCAGCGGGGTCGAAGCTTTCTTT.

The CDR3 loop reads CASSQNQGEQYF. CDR3 DNA: TGTGCCAGCAGCCAGAATCAGGGAGAGCAGTACTTC. The rearrangement joins TRBV7-2 to TRBJ2-7; a possible D gene is TRBD1 (5 bases). Germline lookup yields CDR1 SGHTA and CDR2 FQGNSA. The CDR3 spans 12 residues. The V and J ends lost 5 bases and 7 bases respectively, with 12 bases between them.

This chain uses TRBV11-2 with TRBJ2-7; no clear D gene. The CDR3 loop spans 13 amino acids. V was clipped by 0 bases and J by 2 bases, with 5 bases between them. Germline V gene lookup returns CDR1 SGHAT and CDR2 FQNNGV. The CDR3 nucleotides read TGTGCCAGCAGCTTAGATCAAGCCTACGAGCAGTACTTC. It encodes CASSLDQAYEQYF.

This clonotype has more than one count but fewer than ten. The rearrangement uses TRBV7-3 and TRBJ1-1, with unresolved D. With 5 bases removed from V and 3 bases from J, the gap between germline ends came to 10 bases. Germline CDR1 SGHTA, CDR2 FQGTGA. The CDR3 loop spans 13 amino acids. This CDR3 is CASSGTDYTEAFF. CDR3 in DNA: TGTGCCAGCAGCGGTACAGATTACACTGAAGCTTTCTTT.

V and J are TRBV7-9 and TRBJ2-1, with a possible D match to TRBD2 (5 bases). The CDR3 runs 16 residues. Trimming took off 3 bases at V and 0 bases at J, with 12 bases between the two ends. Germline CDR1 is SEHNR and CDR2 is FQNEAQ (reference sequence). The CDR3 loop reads CASSFPFGSSYNEQFF. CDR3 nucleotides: TGTGCCAGCAGCTTCCCCTTTGGGAGCTCCTACAATGAGCAGTTCTTC.

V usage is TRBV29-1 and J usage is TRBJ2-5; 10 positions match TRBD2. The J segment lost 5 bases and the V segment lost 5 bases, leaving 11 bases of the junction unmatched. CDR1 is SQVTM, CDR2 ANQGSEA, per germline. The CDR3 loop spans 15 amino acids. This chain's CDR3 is CSVNTLAGVTETQYF. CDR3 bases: TGCAGCGTTAACACTCTAGCGGGGGTAACGGAGACCCAGTACTTC.

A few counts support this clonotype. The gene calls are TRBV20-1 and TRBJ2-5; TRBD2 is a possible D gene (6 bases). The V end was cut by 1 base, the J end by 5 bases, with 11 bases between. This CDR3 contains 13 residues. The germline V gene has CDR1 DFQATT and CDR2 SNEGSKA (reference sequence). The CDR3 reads CSARGLGGETQYF. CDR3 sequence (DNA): TGCAGTGCTAGAGGCCTTGGGGGGGAGACCCAGTACTTC.

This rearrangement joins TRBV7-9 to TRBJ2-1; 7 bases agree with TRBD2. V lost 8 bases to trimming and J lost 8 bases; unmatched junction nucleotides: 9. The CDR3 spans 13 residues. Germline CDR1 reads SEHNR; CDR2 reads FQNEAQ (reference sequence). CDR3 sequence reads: CASRLAAYDEQFF. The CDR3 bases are TGTGCCAGCCGTCTAGCGGCCTATGATGAGCAGTTCTTC.